This T cell receptor (beta chain) was sequenced in a study of blood T cells in healthy people across ages. Study context: Template switching retrieved approximately one barcoded beta molecule for each two T cells.

V shed 2 bases and J 13 bases; nucleotides not matched to a gene: 7. This CDR3 is 14 amino acids long. Per the germline V gene, CDR1 is MDHEN and CDR2 is SYDVKM. On this clonotype: Its target is unknown.

General study findings and limits: Per million T cells, the diversity of TCR beta decreased roughly linearly as age advanced. Higher diversity and more naive CD4+ cells were features of long-lived donors, compared to aged donors.

Next came a second PCR, run for about 7 to 12 cycles, which used a sample-barcoded 5' primer along with a J-beta primer mix. All samples gave at least 2.5 million CDR3-containing paired-end reads. TCRdb fed the 5' RACE reads into MiXCR, producing one record per CDR3 protein. The repertoire holds 1.5 million to 2 million distinct CDR3 sequences, with over 25% as singletons. The clonotype originates from a woman aged 25 to 39 in good health. Sequenced: blood. The chain uses TRBV28 and TRBJ2-4; TRBD1 matches at 11 bases. The DNA for the CDR3 is TGTGCCAGCAGTTTAACGGACAGGGGGCTTGAGCAGTACTTC. This translates into CASSLTDRGLEQYF.